Here is one TCR beta chain with its context. The antigen is unknown. The data originate from a study of shared clonotypes between healthy human individuals. Study-wide results and limits: Generation probabilities of non-shared clonotypes were lower (relative to those shared by all four donors). Larger richness was generally estimated for naive than memory subsets.

Roughly 200 ng DNA, around 30,000 T cell genomes, went into each sorted-subset replicate PCR. The protocol was immunoSEQ multiplex PCR, while the TCRdb copy is restricted to in-frame clones and leaves out a portion. Altogether approximately 1,000,000 clones are present, around three quarters being singletons, with the ten largest covering approximately 0.5%. The CDR3 loop spans 15 amino acids. The germline V gene has CDR1 SEHNR and CDR2 FQNEAQ (reference sequence). V was pared by 4 bases and J by 0 bases, with 13 bases between. This rearrangement joins TRBV7-9 to TRBJ2-7; D is ambiguous. The sample consisted of memory CD4+ T cells from PBMCs. Subset denoted: CD45RA-negative fraction. The receptor was derived from a man between 18 and 35 years old in good health. Some clones in this sample may be carry-over from other donors' samples. The CDR3, as DNA: TGTGCCAGCAGCTCCTTCGCGGTGGCCTCCTACGAGCAGTACTTC. Translated, it gives CASSSFAVASYEQYF.